Described below is a single T cell receptor beta chain sequence and its context. This clone showed up just a few times. This receptor's antigen is unknown. The record has no base qualities; no much larger clone is one base away. This specimen belongs to a study of beta chain features in type 1 diabetes (dated by TCRdb to the late 2010s). Study-level background: Patients and healthy donors did not differ in mean age, gender distribution, total cell number or subset yield. Naive and central memory subsets were obtained from all 28 donors, but regulatory and stem cell-like memory subsets were isolated from only 8 patients and roughly 8 healthy donors. In the study, TCRB repertoires of sorted circulating CD4+ T cell subsets from recently diagnosed type 1 diabetes patients were compared with those of matched healthy donors. A total of 85 million to 140 million sorted cells were examined across all samples, and a strong correlation was observed between cell number per subset and RNA yield.

Each donor gave one peripheral blood draw, roughly 0.11 L on average, collected into heparinised tubes. Naive, central memory, regulatory and stem cell-like memory CD4+ T cells were sorted on a BD FACSAria II using a panel including CD45RO, CCR7, CD25, CD127, CD95 and CD27. Every sorted population had a purity above 95%. PBMCs were separated immediately by Lymphoprep density gradient centrifugation and were stained directly, without being cultured. Samples were stained and sorted in pairs, with one healthy donor and one patient per experiment, so that batch effects were minimized. Summary of the overall study and its limitations: HLA sub-analyses involved small numbers of individuals, so any influence of HLA type on TCRB rearrangement remained unresolved. A moderate but significant shortening of TCRB CDR3 length was observed in type 1 diabetes patients in all four CD4+ subsets. Shorter templates might have been favored by PCR, but patient and control samples were amplified and corrected together, so both groups would have been affected equally by any skew. Because cDNA was sequenced instead of genomic DNA, activated cells with high expression could be over-represented, although the groups did not differ in activation or CD3 levels. Fewer insertions and more nucleotide deletions at VDJ recombination sites were observed in patients with type 1 diabetes, implying thymic rearrangement abnormalities. Naive, central memory and regulatory TCRB repertoires appeared to be more similar among patients than among healthy donors.

V and J are truncated by 3 bases and 10 bases respectively, leaving an intervening sequence of 7 bases. CDR3 length: 11 amino acids, cysteine to phenylalanine. Only the CDR3 part of the read is kept: 33 bases, read in frame from the first base. The germline V gene sets CDR1 to MDHEN and CDR2 to SYDVKM. The entire isolated RNA was reverse transcribed using the High Capacity cDNA Reverse Transcription Kit, and thus expressed TCRB transcripts were sequenced. Naive, central memory and regulatory T cell samples underwent deep immunoSEQ sequencing, averaging about 3.57 million total reads per sample. Sorted cells were lysed in RLT buffer, and RNA was extracted using DNase-treated RNeasy Micro or Mini kits according to cell number. Each cell subset was processed separately to prevent cross-contamination, with patient and healthy donor samples processed together. Using the immunoSEQ multiplex PCR, TCRB sequences were amplified from cDNA into 87-bp fragments spanning the CDR3 region. Sequencing of the amplicons was done on the Illumina HiSeq platform. Under the source paper's analysis protocol: Synthetic template baselines were used to correct PCR bias computationally, reads within Hamming distance 2 were collapsed together, and singletons that could not be merged were discarded. By aligning reads against IMGT, V, D and J genes, CDR3 length, and insertions or deletions at six rearrangement sites were assigned. Within each subset, clonotype counts were normalized to the number of sorted cells before true diversity and Gini coefficients were calculated with the tcR R package. Repertoire sharing was quantified using the overlap coefficient calculated on TCRB nucleotide sequences. Out-of-frame TCRB sequences from naive cells were analyzed to stand in for the pre-selection repertoire. Imported from immuneACCESS, the table was reduced by TCRdb to in-frame sequences with V and J called. These copies leave out some clones; in studies compared against another copy, an unresolved V gene accounts for under half, and the cause of the remainder is not known. V and J calls and clone size are those listed in that table; D and trimming were worked out from the DNA. For this sample there are about 900,000 clones; under 20% appear just once. 0.02% to 0.025% of the sample is in the top ten clones.

This receptor was taken from a woman aged 18-30 years in good health. The rearranged chain carries TRBV28 and TRBJ2-1; TRBD1 is a weak D gene call, 6 bases matching. Sequencing input: naive CD4+ T cells from blood. The cell subset or site label, read with the paper, signifies: true naive CD4+ T cells. The DNA sequence is TGTGCCAGCAGTTTTCAGGGGGAGCAGTTCTTC. Protein translation: CASSFQGEQFF. Supplemented by the reference TRBV28 and TRBJ2-1 proteins around the CDR3, the complete variable domain is DVKVTQSSRYLVKRTGEKVFLECVQDMDHENMFWYRQDPGLGLRLIYFSYDVKMKEKGDIPEGYSVSREKKERFSLILESASTNQTSMYLCASSFQGEQFFGPGTRLTVL.